This T cell receptor (beta chain) came from a study of T cells in women clearing cervical HPV infection. In the study overall: Controls were women whose single incident HPV16 infection cleared within 12 months without precancer or cancer.

Points from the study as a whole: Timing of associations relative to infection is unclear; T-cell subsets were not isolated.

Comments on this clone: Antigen: not known. Relative to the germline gene, one junction end is altered; a read error may explain this. The missing CDR3 end, 3 residues past where the read stops, is filled in from the germline J gene.

The CDR3 is 14 residues long. In germline, CDR1 is LGHNA, CDR2 YNFKEQ. Sequenced by immunoSEQ multiplex PCR; TCRdb stores in-frame clones only, minus some. There are about 21,000 clones in the sample, with approximately 6% held by the top ten. The specimen sequenced was blood buffy coat. The chain links TRBV4-2 to TRBJ2-7, with 10 bases that match TRBD2. This sequence was found in a woman aged 18 to 75 with a cervical HPV16 infection that either progressed to CIN3+ or cleared (not recorded which). CDR3 sequence reads: CASGQGTSAYEQYF. CDR3 bases read: TGTGCCAGCGGCCAAGGGACTAGCGCTTACGAG.